This T cell receptor beta chain was found in a study of blood T cells in healthy people across ages. For the second PCR, which ran for roughly 6 to 12 cycles, a sample-barcoded 5' primer and a J-beta primer mix were used. MiXCR was run by TCRdb on the 5' RACE reads, yielding one entry per CDR3 protein. Seen here are about 830,000 distinct CDR3 sequences, roughly 60% observed once, and the top ten hold over 20%. Study-wide findings and caveats: Per million T cells, TCR beta diversity dropped roughly linearly as age increased. Aged donors had fewer naive CD4+ cells and lower diversity than long-lived donors. Not knowing donor CMV status may have confounded expanded clonotype changes.

CDR3 length equals 15 residues. The ends lost 5 bases at V and 5 bases at J; junction bases unmatched: 4. Germline loops: CDR1 MRHNA, CDR2 SNTAGT. On this clonotype itself: Its specificity is unknown.

It was about 9.4 milliliters of peripheral blood that were drawn from each donor. Material: blood. The V gene is TRBV6-4, the J gene TRBJ2-1, with 12 bases fitting TRBD2. The sequence was obtained from a man aged 25-45 years in good health. The CDR3 spells CASSLAGGHNNEQFF. The CDR3 nucleotides are TGTGCCAGCAGTCTAGCGGGGGGGCACAACAATGAGCAGTTCTTC.